A single sample gave rise to the 32 T cell receptor beta chains below, sequenced in a study of shared clonotypes between healthy human individuals. Produced via immunoSEQ multiplex PCR; TCRdb's table is partial and in-frame only. This sample has around 700,000 clones, with roughly nine tenths found just once. Naive CD8 cells comprised CD45RO-negative, CCR7-positively selected cells, excluding terminally differentiated effector memory CD45RA+ cells. Input material: naive CD8+ T cells sorted from blood. The receptors originated from a man younger than 40 in good health.

This sequence joins TRBV7-9 and TRBJ2-1; no firm D call. The V gene lost 6 bases and the J gene lost 13 bases, with 4 bases spanning the gap. The CDR3 consists of 8 residues. CDR1 and CDR2 (germline): SEHNR, FQNEAQ (reference sequence). CDR3 DNA: TGTGCCAGCAGTCCCCAGTTCTTC. Translated: CASSPQFF.

This chain connects TRBV14 to TRBJ1-2, with D possibly being TRBD1 (5 bases). The V gene lost 5 bases and the J gene lost 8 bases, with 12 bases spanning the gap. Germline assignment: CDR1 SGHDN and CDR2 FVKESK. This CDR3 is 12 amino acids long. The CDR3 DNA reads as TGTGCCAGCAGCGAGACGGGGGTCGGCTACACCTTC. It specifies CASSETGVGYTF.

The rearrangement links TRBV27 to TRBJ2-7; 9 nucleotides line up with TRBD1. CDR3 length equals 15 residues. CDR1 and CDR2 (germline): MNHEY, SMNVEV (reference sequence). With V trimmed by 3 bases and J by 5 bases, 8 bases remained unmatched. The CDR3 nucleotides are TGTGCCAGCAGTTTCCCCGGGACAGGGAGTGACGAGCAGTACTTC. As protein: CASSFPGTGSDEQYF.

In DNA form, the CDR3 reads TGTGCCAGCAGCCGGTTCGCAGATACGCAGTATTTT. Encoded protein: CASSRFADTQYF. The V call is TRBV7-8, the J call TRBJ2-3; no clear D gene. Germline assignment: CDR1 SGHVS and CDR2 FQNEAQ. V lost 5 bases and J lost 4, with 7 bases in between. The CDR3 length is 12 residues.

The rearrangement joins TRBV10-3 to TRBJ2-1, with D unresolved. The V gene's germline CDR1 is ENHRY and CDR2 SYGVKD. V lost 9 bases and J lost 7, with 10 bases in between. This CDR3 is built from 11 residues. The CDR3: CAIFQENEQFF. The CDR3 DNA is TGTGCCATTTTTCAGGAGAATGAGCAGTTCTTC.

The CDR3 spells CASSGGGRAFFYEQYF. CDR3 nucleotide sequence: TGTGCCAGCAGTGGGGGCGGGCGCGCATTCTTCTACGAGCAGTACTTC. The V and J genes are TRBV5-8 and TRBJ2-7; the D gene is possibly TRBD1 (6 bases). Trimming stripped 5 bases from V and 3 bases from J, with 21 bases between. This CDR3 is built from 16 residues. Germline V gene lookup returns CDR1 SGHTS and CDR2 YDEGEE. Drawing the rest from reference TRBV5-8 and TRBJ2-7, the complete variable domain is EAGVTQSPTHLIKTRGQQATLRCSPISGHTSVYWYQQALGLGLQFLLWYDEGEERNRGNFPPRFSGRQFPNYSSELNVNALELEDSALYLCASSGGGRAFFYEQYFGPGTRLTVT.

J is TRBJ2-2 and V is TRBV7-3; 9 bases line up with TRBD2. This CDR3 is 16 amino acids long. Germline CDR1 reads SGHTA; CDR2 reads FQGTGA. V lost 6 bases, J lost 5 bases, and 10 bases stayed unmatched. The CDR3 is CASRPAGGPHTGELFF. In nucleotides, the CDR3 is TGTGCCAGCAGACCAGCGGGAGGCCCGCATACCGGGGAGCTGTTTTTT.

The chain is built from TRBV30 and TRBJ2-1; possible D gene TRBD2, 7 bases. The CDR3 spans 14 residues. CDR1 and CDR2 from the germline V gene are GTSNPN and SVGIG (reference sequence). V lost 5 bases and J 6 bases, leaving 17 bases between the germline ends. The chain's CDR3 is CAWERDNSGNEQFF. For the CDR3, the DNA is TGTGCCTGGGAGCGGGACAACTCTGGCAATGAGCAGTTCTTC.

Only a few counts were recorded for this clone. J is TRBJ2-5 and V is TRBV11-3; 9 bases fit TRBD2. The germline gives CDR1 SGHNT, CDR2 YENEEA. With V trimmed by 4 bases and J by 1 base, 4 bases remained unmatched. This CDR3 spans 15 amino acids. The CDR3 nucleotides read TGTGCCAGCAGCTCGGCTAGCGGGGCCCAAGAGACCCAGTACTTC. Translating gives CASSSASGAQETQYF.

The table lists this clone with a count of one. The rearrangement links TRBV13 to TRBJ2-1; D tentatively reads TRBD1 or TRBD2 (5 bases each). Trimming left V 5 bases short and J 4 bases short, with 18 bases between. From germline, CDR1 is PRHDT and CDR2 FYEKMQ (reference sequence). This CDR3 is built from 16 residues. The CDR3 is CASSPNGALGYNEQFF. Here the CDR3 DNA reads TGTGCCAGCAGCCCCAACGGGGCACTTGGATACAATGAGCAGTTCTTC.

The V and J genes are TRBV6-5 and TRBJ2-7; D may match TRBD1 or TRBD2 (5 bases each). The V end lost 7 bases, the J end lost 2 bases, and 18 bases lay between the germline ends. Germline CDR1 is MNHEY and CDR2 is SVGAGI. This CDR3 contains 15 residues. The CDR3 reads CASTPLTADTYEQYF. DNA of the CDR3: TGTGCCAGCACCCCGTTAACAGCGGACACCTACGAGCAGTACTTC.

This chain connects TRBV11-3 to TRBJ2-1, with D possibly TRBD2 on 6 matching bases. The CDR3 spans 15 residues. V was shortened by 5 bases and J by 5 bases, with 16 bases between the two germline ends. The germline V gene encodes CDR1 SGHNT and CDR2 YENEEA. The CDR3 DNA sequence: TGTGCCAGCAGCCCGGGGCAGGGAGGAGACAATGAGCAGTTCTTC. Translated, it gives CASSPGQGGDNEQFF.

The V call is TRBV7-9, the J call TRBJ1-3, with D unresolved. Germline V gives CDR1 SEHNR, CDR2 FQNEAQ (reference sequence). Trimming cost V 4 bases and J 2 bases, with 12 bases left between them. The CDR3 runs 15 residues. The CDR3 sequence: CASSSQTIPGNTIYF. In DNA form, the CDR3 reads TGTGCCAGCAGCTCGCAGACCATTCCTGGAAACACCATATATTTT. Supplemented by reference TRBV7-9 and TRBJ1-3, the full variable domain reads DTGVSQNPRHKITKRGQNVTFRCDPISEHNRLYWYRQTLGQGPEFLTYFQNEAQLEKSRLLSDRFSAERPKGSFSTLEIQRTEQGDSAMYLCASSSQTIPGNTIYFGEGSWLTVV.

The chain recombines TRBV30 with TRBJ2-2, with 8 bases matching TRBD1. Trimming took 4 bases from V and 6 from J; bases not matched to a gene: 7. Germline CDR1 is GTSNPN and CDR2 is SVGIG (reference sequence). This CDR3 has 14 residues. The CDR3 DNA sequence: TGTGCCTGGACCTCGGGACAGGAACCCGGGGAGCTGTTTTTT. This codes for CAWTSGQEPGELFF.

The V gene is TRBV2, the J gene TRBJ2-7; 10 bases align to TRBD2. Germline V lookup: CDR1 SNHLY, CDR2 FYNNEI. Trimming at V came to 0 bases and at J to 2 bases, leaving 4 bases not matched to a gene. The CDR3 runs to 16 residues. In DNA form, the CDR3 reads TGTGCCAGCAGTGAAGCGTCGGGACTAGCGACCTACGAGCAGTACTTC. Its protein product is CASSEASGLATYEQYF.

This chain connects TRBV5-6 to TRBJ2-2, with 8 bases matching TRBD1. CDR3 size: 17 residues. The V gene's germline CDR1 is SGHDT and CDR2 YYEEEE. Trimming at V came to 0 bases and at J to 5 bases, leaving 9 bases not matched to a gene. The CDR3 sequence: CASSLAVGQGFTGELFF. The CDR3 coding sequence is TGTGCCAGCAGCTTGGCGGTCGGACAGGGCTTTACCGGGGAGCTGTTTTTT.

About this clone: This specimen includes other DNA sequences encoding the same CDR3. The chain uses TRBV29-1 and TRBJ2-7, with TRBD2 matching 12 bases. The CDR3 is 15 amino acids. With 3 bases clipped from V and 1 base from J, the junction kept 4 bases outside the gene matches. The germline CDR1 and CDR2 sequences are SQVTM and ANQGSEA. In nucleotides, the CDR3 is TGCAGCGTTGAGGGGACTAGCGGGTCATCCTACGAGCAGTACTTC. Encoded protein: CSVEGTSGSSYEQYF.

V is TRBV11-2 and J is TRBJ1-3; D ambiguous. CDR1 is SGHAT and CDR2 is FQNNGV in the germline V gene. The CDR3 totals 16 residues. V lost 5 bases and J lost 4, with 18 bases in between. CDR3 loop: CASSPWGREPGNTIYF. The CDR3 DNA follows: TGTGCCAGCAGCCCCTGGGGTAGGGAACCCGGAAACACCATATATTTT.

J is TRBJ2-1 and V is TRBV5-4; tentatively, D is TRBD1 (5 bases). Germline lookup yields CDR1 SGHNT and CDR2 YYREEE (reference sequence). V was clipped by 4 bases and J by 6 bases, with 8 bases between them. CDR3 length: 12 residues. The CDR3 spells CASSLGRNEQFF. Here the CDR3 DNA reads TGTGCCAGCAGCCTGGGGCGCAATGAGCAGTTCTTC. The full variable domain, completed using reference TRBV5-4 and TRBJ2-1, is ETGVTQSPTHLIKTRGQQVTLRCSSQSGHNTVSWYQQALGQGPQFIFQYYREEENGRGNFPPRFSGLQFPNYSSELNVNALELDDSALYLCASSLGRNEQFFGPGTRLTVL.

The V gene is TRBV6-6, the J gene TRBJ2-3; possibly TRBD1 for D (6 bases). CDR3 size: 15 residues. CDR1 and CDR2 from the germline V gene are MNHNY and SVGAGI (reference sequence). Trimming left V 6 bases short and J 5 bases short, with 18 bases between. The CDR3 coding sequence is TGTGCCAGCAGACCAGGGGCAGTAGAACGAGATACGCAGTATTTT. This translates into CASRPGAVERDTQYF.

V gene TRBV19 combines with J gene TRBJ2-5; 8 nucleotides align to TRBD2. Germline CDR1 LNHDA, CDR2 SQIVND (reference sequence). The CDR3 runs 19 residues. J gave up 0 bases and V 2 bases, and 14 bases lay outside the gene matches. The CDR3: CASSISKNLRTSYQETQYF. CDR3 bases: TGTGCCAGTAGTATAAGTAAGAATCTCCGGACTAGCTACCAAGAGACCCAGTACTTC.

This chain links TRBV7-9 with TRBJ2-5; 7 positions agree with TRBD1. The CDR3 is 17 residues long. Germline V gene sequence: CDR1 SEHNR, CDR2 FQNEAQ (reference sequence). V trimming: 4 bases; J trimming: 1 base; junction bases outside the gene matches: 12. DNA of the CDR3: TGTGCCAGCAGCTCTCTACCCGACAGGGAGCCCCAAGAGACCCAGTACTTC. Amino acid sequence: CASSSLPDREPQETQYF.

This rearrangement joins TRBV6-5 to TRBJ2-1; 8 bases line up with TRBD2. The CDR3 consists of 15 residues. J lost 0 bases, V lost 6 bases, and 4 bases had no gene match. Germline CDR1 and CDR2: MNHEY and SVGAGI. CDR3 loop: CASRVAGNSYNEQFF. The CDR3 nucleotides are TGTGCCAGCAGGGTAGCGGGAAACTCCTACAATGAGCAGTTCTTC.

The rearrangement links TRBV27 to TRBJ2-1; either TRBD1 or TRBD2 may supply D (5 bases each). Trimming removed 4 bases at V and 2 bases at J, with 12 bases between. The CDR3 sequence is 15 residues long. Germline V gene lookup returns CDR1 MNHEY and CDR2 SMNVEV (reference sequence). This CDR3 reads CASSSGTATYNEQFF. In DNA form, the CDR3 reads TGTGCCAGCAGTTCCGGGACGGCTACCTACAATGAGCAGTTCTTC.

The chain joins TRBV27 to TRBJ2-5; 11 bases match TRBD2. Per germline, CDR1 MNHEY and CDR2 SMNVEV (reference sequence). J lost 1 base, V lost 3 bases, and 7 bases had no gene match. The CDR3 sequence is 17 residues long. This CDR3 is CASSLGATSGTQETQYF. DNA for the CDR3: TGTGCCAGCAGTTTGGGGGCGACTAGCGGGACCCAAGAGACCCAGTACTTC.

The chain joins TRBV20-1 to TRBJ2-1, with D unclear. The CDR3 is 11 amino acids. V lost 6 bases to trimming and J lost 9 bases, with 12 bases between them. Germline V gives CDR1 DFQATT, CDR2 SNEGSKA (reference sequence). The CDR3 reads CSALHLTEQFF. The CDR3, as DNA: TGCAGTGCACTACATTTGACTGAGCAGTTCTTC.

The rearrangement joins TRBV13 to TRBJ2-1; perhaps TRBD2 as D (6 bases). CDR3 length equals 16 residues. Trimming cost V 3 bases and J 2 bases, with 14 bases left between them. CDR1 and CDR2 from the germline V gene are PRHDT and FYEKMQ (reference sequence). The CDR3 bases are TGTGCCAGCAGCTTTCCCCCCCGGGGGACCTACAATGAGCAGTTCTTC. Protein sequence: CASSFPPRGTYNEQFF.

J is TRBJ1-2 and V is TRBV7-8; D remains ambiguous. Trimming took off 5 bases at V and 4 bases at J, with 14 bases between the two ends. This CDR3 is built from 14 residues. The germline CDR1 and CDR2 sequences are SGHVS and FQNEAQ. CDR3 protein: CASSLNAEIYGYTF. DNA for the CDR3: TGTGCCAGCAGCCTTAATGCCGAGATCTATGGCTACACCTTC.

With respect to this clone: This CDR3 is also generated by other DNA sequences in the sample. The rearrangement links TRBV27 to TRBJ2-1, with D possibly being TRBD2 (6 bases). This CDR3 is built from 12 residues. The germline V gene encodes CDR1 MNHEY and CDR2 SMNVEV (reference sequence). The V end was cut by 3 bases, the J end by 7 bases, with 7 bases between. The CDR3 is CASSFGGNEQFF. The CDR3 coding sequence is TGTGCCAGCAGTTTTGGAGGGAATGAGCAGTTCTTC.

The chain employs TRBV2 and TRBJ2-1; 13 nucleotides agree with TRBD2. Unmatched junction bases numbered 16, after V lost 7 bases and J lost 10 bases. Germline CDR1 and CDR2: SNHLY and FYNNEI. The CDR3 loop spans 17 amino acids. The CDR3 sequence: CASKWTSGRDIGNEQFF. The CDR3 DNA follows: TGTGCCAGCAAGTGGACTAGCGGGAGAGATATAGGTAACGAGCAGTTCTTC.

The CDR3 is CASFRGSAQETQYF. For the CDR3, the DNA is TGTGCCAGCTTCCGGGGGTCAGCCCAAGAGACCCAGTACTTC. The chain carries TRBV2 and TRBJ2-5, with D possibly TRBD2 on 6 matching bases. The V end lost 8 bases, the J end lost 1 base, and 14 bases lay between the germline ends. CDR3 length: 14 amino acids. In germline, CDR1 is SNHLY, CDR2 FYNNEI.

V usage is TRBV10-3 and J usage is TRBJ1-2; 7 bases agree with TRBD1. The CDR3 loop spans 15 amino acids. V dropped 2 bases and J dropped 2; count of bases not matched to a gene: 5. CDR1 is ENHRY, CDR2 SYGVKD, per germline. The CDR3 loop reads CAISEGETGNYGYTF. The CDR3 bases are TGTGCCATCAGTGAGGGGGAGACAGGGAACTATGGCTACACCTTC.